The entry below describes one TCR beta chain. The data are from a study of T cells expressing NK-cell markers. In generating TCR beta cDNA, 5'RACE template switching with UMIs was used. TCRdb reworked the 5' RACE reads into one entry per CDR3 protein, no DNA. This table lists about 260,000 distinct CDR3 sequences. CDR1 and CDR2 (germline): DFQATT, SNEGSKA (reference sequence). The CDR3 is made up of 16 amino acids. V gene TRBV20-1 combines with J gene TRBJ1-5. The source is a man aged 18 to 30 in good health. Sequencing was done on a sample of blood T cells: a sorted CD56 or NKG2C T cell subset, CD4+ or CD8+ T cells, or bulk PBMC T cells (not recorded which). The CDR3 sequence: CSARDFERVGNQPQHF.